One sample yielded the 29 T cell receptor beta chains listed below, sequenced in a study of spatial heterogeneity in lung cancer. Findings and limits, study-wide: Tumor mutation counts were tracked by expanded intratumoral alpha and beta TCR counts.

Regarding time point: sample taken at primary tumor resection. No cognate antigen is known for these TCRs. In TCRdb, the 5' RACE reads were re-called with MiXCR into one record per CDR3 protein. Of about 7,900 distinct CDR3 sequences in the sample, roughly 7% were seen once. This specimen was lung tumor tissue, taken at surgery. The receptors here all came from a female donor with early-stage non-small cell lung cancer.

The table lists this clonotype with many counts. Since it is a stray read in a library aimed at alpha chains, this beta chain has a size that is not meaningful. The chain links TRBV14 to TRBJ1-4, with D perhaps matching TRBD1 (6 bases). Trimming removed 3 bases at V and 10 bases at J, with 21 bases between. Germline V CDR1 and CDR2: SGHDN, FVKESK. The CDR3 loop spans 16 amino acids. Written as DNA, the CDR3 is TGTGCCAGCAGCCACCCCCCCGGACGGGGGGCGGGAAAACTGTTTTTT. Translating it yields CASSHPPGRGAGKLFF.

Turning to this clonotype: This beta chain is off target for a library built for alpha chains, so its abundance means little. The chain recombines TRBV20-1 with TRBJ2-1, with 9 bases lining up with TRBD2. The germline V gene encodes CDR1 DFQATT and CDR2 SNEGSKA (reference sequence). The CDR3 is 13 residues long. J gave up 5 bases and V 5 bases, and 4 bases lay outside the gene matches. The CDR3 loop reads CSARSGSNNEQFF. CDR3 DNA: TGCAGTGCTCGTAGCGGGAGTAACAATGAGCAGTTCTTC.

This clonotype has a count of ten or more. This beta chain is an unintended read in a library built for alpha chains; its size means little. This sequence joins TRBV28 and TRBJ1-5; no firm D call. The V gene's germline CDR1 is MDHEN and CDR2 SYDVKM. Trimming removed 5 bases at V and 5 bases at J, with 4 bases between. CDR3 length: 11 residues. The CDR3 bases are TGTGCCAGCAGTCAGTATCAGCCCCAGCATTTT. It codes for CASSQYQPQHF.

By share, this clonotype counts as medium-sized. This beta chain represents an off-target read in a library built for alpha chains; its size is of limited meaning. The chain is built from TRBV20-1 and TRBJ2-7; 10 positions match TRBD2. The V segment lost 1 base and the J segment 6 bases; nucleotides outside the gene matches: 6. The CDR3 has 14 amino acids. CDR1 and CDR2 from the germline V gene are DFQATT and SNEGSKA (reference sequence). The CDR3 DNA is TGCAGTGCTAGAGTGCCTAGCGGGGGAGGCGAGCAGTACTTC. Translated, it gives CSARVPSGGGEQYF.

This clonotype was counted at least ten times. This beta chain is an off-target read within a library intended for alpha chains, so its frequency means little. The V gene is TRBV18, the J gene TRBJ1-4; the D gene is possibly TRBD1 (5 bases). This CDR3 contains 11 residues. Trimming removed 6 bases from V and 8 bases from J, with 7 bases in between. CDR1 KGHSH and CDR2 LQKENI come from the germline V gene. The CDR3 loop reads CASSGDEKLFF. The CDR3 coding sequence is TGTGCCAGCTCCGGGGACGAAAAACTGTTTTTT.

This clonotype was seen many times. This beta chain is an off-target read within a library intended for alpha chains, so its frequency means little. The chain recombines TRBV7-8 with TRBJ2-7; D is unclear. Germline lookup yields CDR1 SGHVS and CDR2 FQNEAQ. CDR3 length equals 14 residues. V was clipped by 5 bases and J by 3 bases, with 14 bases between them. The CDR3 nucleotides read TGTGCCAGCAGCCCTAGGGTAGGCAGCTACGAGCAGTACTTC. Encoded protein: CASSPRVGSYEQYF.

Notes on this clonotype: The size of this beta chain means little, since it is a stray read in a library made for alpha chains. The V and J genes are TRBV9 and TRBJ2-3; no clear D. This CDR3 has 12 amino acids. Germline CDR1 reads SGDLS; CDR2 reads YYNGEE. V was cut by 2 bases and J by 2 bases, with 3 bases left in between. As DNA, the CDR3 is TGTGCCAGCAGCGTCTCCACAGATACGCAGTATTTT. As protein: CASSVSTDTQYF.

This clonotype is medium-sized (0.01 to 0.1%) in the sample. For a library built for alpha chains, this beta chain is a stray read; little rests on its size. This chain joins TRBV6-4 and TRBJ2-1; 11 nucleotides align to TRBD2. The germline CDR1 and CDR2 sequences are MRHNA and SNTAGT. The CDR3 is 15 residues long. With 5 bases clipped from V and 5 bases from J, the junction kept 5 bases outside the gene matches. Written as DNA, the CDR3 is TGTGCCAGCAGTCCGGGACTAGCGGAGCACAATGAGCAGTTCTTC. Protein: CASSPGLAEHNEQFF.

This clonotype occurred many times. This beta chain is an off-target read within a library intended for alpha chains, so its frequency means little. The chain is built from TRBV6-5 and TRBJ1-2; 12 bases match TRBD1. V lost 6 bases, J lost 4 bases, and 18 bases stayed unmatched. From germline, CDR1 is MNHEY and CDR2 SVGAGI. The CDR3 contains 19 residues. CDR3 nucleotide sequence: TGTGCCAGCAGCTCTATTCCTCCGGGACAGGGGGCTCGTGGCTATGGCTACACCTTC. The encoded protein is CASSSIPPGQGARGYGYTF.

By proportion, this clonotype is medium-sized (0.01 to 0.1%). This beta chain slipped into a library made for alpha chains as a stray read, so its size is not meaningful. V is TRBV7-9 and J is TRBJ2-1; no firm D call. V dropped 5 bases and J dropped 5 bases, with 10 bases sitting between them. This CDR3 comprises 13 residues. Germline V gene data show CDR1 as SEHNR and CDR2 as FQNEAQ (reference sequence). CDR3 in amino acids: CASSVDVDNEQFF. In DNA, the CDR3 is TGTGCCAGCAGCGTGGACGTAGACAATGAGCAGTTCTTC.

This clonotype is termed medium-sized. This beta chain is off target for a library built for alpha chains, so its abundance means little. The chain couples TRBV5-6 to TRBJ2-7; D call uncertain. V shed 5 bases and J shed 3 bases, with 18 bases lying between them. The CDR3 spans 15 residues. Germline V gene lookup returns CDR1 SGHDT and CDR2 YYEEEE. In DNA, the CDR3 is TGTGCCAGCAGTCGGCCTTTTTCCTCGGGCTACGAGCAGTACTTC. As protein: CASSRPFSSGYEQYF.

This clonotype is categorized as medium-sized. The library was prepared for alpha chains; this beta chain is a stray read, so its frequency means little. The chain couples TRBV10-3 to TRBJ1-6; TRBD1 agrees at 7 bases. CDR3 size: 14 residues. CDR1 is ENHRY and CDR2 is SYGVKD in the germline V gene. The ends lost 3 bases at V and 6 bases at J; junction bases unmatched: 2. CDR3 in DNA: TGTGCCATCAGTGAAGGGACAGTTAATTCACCCCTCCACTTT. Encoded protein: CAISEGTVNSPLHF.

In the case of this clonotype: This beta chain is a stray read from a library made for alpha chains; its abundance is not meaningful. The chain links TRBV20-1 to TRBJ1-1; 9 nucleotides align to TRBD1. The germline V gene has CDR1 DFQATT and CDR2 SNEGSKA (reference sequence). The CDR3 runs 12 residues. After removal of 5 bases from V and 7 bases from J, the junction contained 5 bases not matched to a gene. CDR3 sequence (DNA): TGCAGTGCTCGGGACAGGGATCGTGAAGCTTTCTTT. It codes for CSARDRDREAFF.

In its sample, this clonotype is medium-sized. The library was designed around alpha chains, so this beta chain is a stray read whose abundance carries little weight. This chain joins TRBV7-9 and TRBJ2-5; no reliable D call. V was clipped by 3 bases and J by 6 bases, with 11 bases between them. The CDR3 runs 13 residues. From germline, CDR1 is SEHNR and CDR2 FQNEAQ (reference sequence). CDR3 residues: CASSFDIPQTQYF. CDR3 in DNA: TGTGCCAGCAGCTTCGATATCCCCCAGACCCAGTACTTC.

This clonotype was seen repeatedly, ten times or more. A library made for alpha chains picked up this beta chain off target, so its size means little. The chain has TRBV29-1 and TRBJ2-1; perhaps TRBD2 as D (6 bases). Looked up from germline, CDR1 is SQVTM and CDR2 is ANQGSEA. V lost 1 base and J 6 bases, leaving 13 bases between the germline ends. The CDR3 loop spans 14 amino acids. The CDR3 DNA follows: TGCAGCGTTGAAGGGGTACTAGCCTTCAATGAGCAGTTCTTC. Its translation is CSVEGVLAFNEQFF.

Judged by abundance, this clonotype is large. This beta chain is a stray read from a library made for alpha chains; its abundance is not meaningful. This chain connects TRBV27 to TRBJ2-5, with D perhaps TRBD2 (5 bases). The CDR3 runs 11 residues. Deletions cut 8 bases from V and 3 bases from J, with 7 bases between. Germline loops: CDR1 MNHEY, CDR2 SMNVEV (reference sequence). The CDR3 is CASGREETQYF. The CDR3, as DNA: TGTGCCAGCGGGCGGGAAGAGACCCAGTACTTC.

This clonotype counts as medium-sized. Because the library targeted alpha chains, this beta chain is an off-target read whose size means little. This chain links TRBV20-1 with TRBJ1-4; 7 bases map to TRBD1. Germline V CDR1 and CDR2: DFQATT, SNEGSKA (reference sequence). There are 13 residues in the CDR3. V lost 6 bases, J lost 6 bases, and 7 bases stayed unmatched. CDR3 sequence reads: CSAPEGADEKLFF. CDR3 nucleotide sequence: TGCAGTGCGCCCGAGGGGGCGGATGAAAAACTGTTTTTT.

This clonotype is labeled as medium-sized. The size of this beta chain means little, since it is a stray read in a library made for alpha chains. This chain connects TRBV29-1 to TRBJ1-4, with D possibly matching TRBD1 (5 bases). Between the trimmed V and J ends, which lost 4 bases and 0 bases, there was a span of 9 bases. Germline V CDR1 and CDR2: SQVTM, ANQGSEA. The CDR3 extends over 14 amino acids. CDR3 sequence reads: CSVADSTTNEKLFF. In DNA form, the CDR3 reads TGCAGCGTTGCTGACAGTACAACTAATGAAAAACTGTTTTTT.

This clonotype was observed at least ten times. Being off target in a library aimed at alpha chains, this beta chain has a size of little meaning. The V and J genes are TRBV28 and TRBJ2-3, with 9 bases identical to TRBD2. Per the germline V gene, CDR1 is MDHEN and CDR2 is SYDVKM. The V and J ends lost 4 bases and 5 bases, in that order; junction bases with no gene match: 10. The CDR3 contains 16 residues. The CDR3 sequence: CASSSFRGRARDTQYF. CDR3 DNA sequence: TGTGCCAGCAGTTCCTTTCGCGGGAGGGCCCGAGATACGCAGTATTTT.

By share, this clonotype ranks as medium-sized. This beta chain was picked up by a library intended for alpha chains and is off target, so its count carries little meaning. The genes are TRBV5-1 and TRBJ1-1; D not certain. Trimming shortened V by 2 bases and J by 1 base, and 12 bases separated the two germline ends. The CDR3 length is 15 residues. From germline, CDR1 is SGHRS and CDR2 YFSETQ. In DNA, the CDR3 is TGCGCCAGCAGCTTACTGGCGGCGGCGAACACTGAAGCTTTCTTT. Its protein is CASSLLAAANTEAFF.

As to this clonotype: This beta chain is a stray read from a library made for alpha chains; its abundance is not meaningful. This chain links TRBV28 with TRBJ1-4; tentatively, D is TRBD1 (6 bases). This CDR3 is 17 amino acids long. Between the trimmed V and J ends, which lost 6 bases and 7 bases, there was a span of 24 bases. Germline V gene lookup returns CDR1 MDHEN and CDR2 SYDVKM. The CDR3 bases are TGTGCCAGCAGCCAATTGGTGTACAGGGAACCGGGTGAAAAACTGTTTTTT. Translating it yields CASSQLVYREPGEKLFF.

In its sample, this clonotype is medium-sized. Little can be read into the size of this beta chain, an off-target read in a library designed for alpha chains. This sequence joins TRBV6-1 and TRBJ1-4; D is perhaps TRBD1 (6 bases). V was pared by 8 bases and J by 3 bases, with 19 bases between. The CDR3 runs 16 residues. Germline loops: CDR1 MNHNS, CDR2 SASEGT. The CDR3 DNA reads TGTGCCAGCCGTGCTTTCATCAGGGGTGCTAATGAAAAACTGTTTTTT. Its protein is CASRAFIRGANEKLFF.

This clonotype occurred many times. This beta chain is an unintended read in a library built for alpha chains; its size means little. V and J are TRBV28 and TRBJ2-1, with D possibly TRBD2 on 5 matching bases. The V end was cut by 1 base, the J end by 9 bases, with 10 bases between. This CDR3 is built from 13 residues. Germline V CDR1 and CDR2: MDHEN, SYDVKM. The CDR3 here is CASSLYLAPEQFF. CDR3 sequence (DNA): TGTGCCAGCAGTTTATACCTAGCCCCTGAGCAGTTCTTC.

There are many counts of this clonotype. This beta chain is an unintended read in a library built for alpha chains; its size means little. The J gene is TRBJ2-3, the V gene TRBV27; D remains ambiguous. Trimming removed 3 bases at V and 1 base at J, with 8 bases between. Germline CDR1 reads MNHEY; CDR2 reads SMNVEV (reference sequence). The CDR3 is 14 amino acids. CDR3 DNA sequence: TGTGCCAGCAGTTTGCTGGACGGCACAGATACGCAGTATTTT. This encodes CASSLLDGTDTQYF.

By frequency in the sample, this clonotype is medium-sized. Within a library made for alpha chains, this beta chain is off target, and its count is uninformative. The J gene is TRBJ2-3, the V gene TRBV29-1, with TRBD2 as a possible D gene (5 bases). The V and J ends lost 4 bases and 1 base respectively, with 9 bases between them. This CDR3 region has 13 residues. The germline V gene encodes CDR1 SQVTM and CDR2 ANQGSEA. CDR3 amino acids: CSVVRRGTDTQYF. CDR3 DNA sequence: TGCAGCGTTGTCCGGCGGGGCACAGATACGCAGTATTTT.

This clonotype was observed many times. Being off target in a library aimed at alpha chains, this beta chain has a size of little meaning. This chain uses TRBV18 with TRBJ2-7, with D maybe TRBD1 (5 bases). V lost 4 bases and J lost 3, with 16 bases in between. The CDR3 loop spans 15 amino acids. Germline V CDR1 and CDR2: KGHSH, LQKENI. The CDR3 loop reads CASSLRGDSYYEQYF. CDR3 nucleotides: TGTGCCAGCTCACTTCGAGGTGACAGCTACTACGAGCAGTACTTC.

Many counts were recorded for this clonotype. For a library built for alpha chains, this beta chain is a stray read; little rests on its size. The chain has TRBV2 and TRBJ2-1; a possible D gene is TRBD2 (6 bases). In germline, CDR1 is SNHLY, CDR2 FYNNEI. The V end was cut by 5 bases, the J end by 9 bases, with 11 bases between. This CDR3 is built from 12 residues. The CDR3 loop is CASSPYGSEQFF. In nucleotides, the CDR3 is TGTGCCAGCAGTCCTTACGGGAGTGAGCAGTTCTTC.

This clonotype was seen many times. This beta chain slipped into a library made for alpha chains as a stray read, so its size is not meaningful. Written as DNA, the CDR3 is TGTGCCAGCTCATCCCGCGGCGGAATGTACAATGAGCAGTTCTTC. It encodes CASSSRGGMYNEQFF. The chain joins TRBV18 to TRBJ2-1; D gene ambiguous. This CDR3 comprises 15 residues. The germline V and J ends were trimmed by 5 bases and 4 bases, with 15 bases remaining between them. Germline V gene sequence: CDR1 KGHSH, CDR2 LQKENI.

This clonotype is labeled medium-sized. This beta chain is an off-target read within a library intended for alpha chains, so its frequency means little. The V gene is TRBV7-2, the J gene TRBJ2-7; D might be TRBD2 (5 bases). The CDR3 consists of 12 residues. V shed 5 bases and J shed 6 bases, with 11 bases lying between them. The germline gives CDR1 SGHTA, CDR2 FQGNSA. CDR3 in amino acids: CASSLGRGEQYF. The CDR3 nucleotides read TGTGCCAGCAGCCTTGGACGGGGCGAGCAGTACTTC.